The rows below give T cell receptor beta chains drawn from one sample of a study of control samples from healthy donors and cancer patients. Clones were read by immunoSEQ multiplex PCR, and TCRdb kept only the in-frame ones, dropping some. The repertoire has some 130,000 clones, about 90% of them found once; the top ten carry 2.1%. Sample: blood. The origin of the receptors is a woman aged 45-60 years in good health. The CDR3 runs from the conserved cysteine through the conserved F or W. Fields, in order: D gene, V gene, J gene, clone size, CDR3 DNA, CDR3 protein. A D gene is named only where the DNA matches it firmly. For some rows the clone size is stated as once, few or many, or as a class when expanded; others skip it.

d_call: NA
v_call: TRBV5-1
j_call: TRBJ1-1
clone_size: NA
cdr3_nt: TGCGCCAGCAGCTTGTCGCCGGGGGCCGGCACTGAAGCTTTCTTT
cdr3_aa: CASSLSPGAGTEAFF

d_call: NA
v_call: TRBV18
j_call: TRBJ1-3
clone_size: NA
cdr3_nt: TGTGCCGCTGGGCTTTCATCCCTTTCTGGAAACACCATATATTTT
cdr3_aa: CAAGLSSLSGNTIYF

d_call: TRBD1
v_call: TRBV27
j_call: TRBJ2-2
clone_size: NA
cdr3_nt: TGTGCCAGCAGTCCCCGAGGGGGCCCCGGGGAGCTGTTTTTT
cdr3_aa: CASSPRGGPGELFF

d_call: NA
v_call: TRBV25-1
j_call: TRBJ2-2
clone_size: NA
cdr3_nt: TGTGCCAGCAGTGAATTTGGCGGAGTGAACACCGGGGAGCTGTTTTTT
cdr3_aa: CASSEFGGVNTGELFF

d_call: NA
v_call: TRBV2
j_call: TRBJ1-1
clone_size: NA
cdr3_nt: TGTGCCAGCAGTGAGGACAGCACTGAAGCTTTCTTT
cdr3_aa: CASSEDSTEAFF

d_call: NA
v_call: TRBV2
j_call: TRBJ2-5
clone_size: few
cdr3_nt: TGTGCCAGCAGGGATCGGGACATCCGCTTTTCGACCCAGTACTTC
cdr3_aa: CASRDRDIRFSTQYF

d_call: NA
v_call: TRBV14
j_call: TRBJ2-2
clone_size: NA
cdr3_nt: TGTGCCAGCAGCCAACAACCTCCCAGCATCGGGGAGCTGTTTTTT
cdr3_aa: CASSQQPPSIGELFF

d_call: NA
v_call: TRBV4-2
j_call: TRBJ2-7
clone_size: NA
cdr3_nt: TGTGCCAGCAGCCAAGATGGCAGCGGACCCTACGAGCAGTACTTC
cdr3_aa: CASSQDGSGPYEQYF

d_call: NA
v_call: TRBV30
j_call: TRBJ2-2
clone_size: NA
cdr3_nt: TGTGCCTGGAGGGTGGGGGAGAACACCGGGGAGCTGTTTTTT
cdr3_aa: CAWRVGENTGELFF

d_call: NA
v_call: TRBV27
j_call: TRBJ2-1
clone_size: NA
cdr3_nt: TGTGCCAGCATACTTGGATATGAGCAGTTCTTC
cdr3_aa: CASILGYEQFF

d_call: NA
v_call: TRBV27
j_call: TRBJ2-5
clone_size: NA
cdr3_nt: TGTGCCAGCAGTTCCCTGGGGGCGGGACAAGAGACCCAGTACTTC
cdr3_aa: CASSSLGAGQETQYF

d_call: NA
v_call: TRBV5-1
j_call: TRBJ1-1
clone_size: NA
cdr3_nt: TGCGCCAGCAGCTTGGGGGGGAACAGGGTTTTCTTGAACACTGAAGCTTTCTTT
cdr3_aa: CASSLGGNRVFLNTEAFF

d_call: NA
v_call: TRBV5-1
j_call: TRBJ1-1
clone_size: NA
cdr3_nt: TGCGCCAGCAGCTTGTCAGTGAACACTGAAGCTTTCTTT
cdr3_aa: CASSLSVNTEAFF

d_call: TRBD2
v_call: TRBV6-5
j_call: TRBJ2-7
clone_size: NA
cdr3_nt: TGTGCCAGCAGTTACTACGGTAGCGGGAGCTCCTACGAGCAGTACTTC
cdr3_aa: CASSYYGSGSSYEQYF

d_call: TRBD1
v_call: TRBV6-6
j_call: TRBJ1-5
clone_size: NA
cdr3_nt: TGTGCCAGCAGACAGGGGGCGATTTCGCCCCAGCATTTT
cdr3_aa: CASRQGAISPQHF

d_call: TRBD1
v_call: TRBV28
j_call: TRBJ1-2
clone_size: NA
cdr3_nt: TGTGCCAGCAGTTTATCGGGACAGGGGGCTCGGAACTATGGCTACACCTTC
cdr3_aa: CASSLSGQGARNYGYTF

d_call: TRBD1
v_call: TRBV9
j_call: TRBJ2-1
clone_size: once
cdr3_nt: TGTGCCAGCAGCGCCCGGGGACAGGCCTCCTACAATGAGCAGTTCTTC
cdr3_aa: CASSARGQASYNEQFF

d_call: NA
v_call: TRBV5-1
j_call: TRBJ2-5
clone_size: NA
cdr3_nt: TGCGCCAGCAGCTTGGTCGGGGAGACCCAGTACTTC
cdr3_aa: CASSLVGETQYF

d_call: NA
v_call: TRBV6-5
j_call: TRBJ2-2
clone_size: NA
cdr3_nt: TGTGCCAGCAGTAGCCCATGGGGGCGAACCGGGGAGCTGTTTTTT
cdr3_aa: CASSSPWGRTGELFF

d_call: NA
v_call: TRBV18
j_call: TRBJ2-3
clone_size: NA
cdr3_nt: TGTTCGTCATGGGGGGCGATCTCAGATACGCAGTATTTT
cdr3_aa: CSSWGAISDTQYF

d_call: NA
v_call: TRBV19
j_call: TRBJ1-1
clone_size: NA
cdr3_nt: TGTGCCAGTAGTATGGCCAGGAACACTGAAGCTTTCTTT
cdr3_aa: CASSMARNTEAFF

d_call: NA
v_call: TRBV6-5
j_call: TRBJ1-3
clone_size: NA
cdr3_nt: TGTGCCAGCAGTCCAGGGGCTTCTGGAAACACCATATATTTT
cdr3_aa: CASSPGASGNTIYF

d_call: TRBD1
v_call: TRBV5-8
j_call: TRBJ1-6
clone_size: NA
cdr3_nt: TGTGCCAGCAGCTGGGCGGCCGGGACAGTCCCGAGCTCCTATAATTCACCCCTCCACTTT
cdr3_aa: CASSWAAGTVPSSYNSPLHF

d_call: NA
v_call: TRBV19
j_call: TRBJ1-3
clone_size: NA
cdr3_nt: TGTGCCAGTAGTATGGACCCCTCTGGAAACACCATATATTTT
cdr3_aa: CASSMDPSGNTIYF

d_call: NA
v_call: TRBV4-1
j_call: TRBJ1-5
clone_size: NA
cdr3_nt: TGCGCCAGCAGCCAAGACAGACAGTTCAATCAGCCCCAGCATTTT
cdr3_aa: CASSQDRQFNQPQHF

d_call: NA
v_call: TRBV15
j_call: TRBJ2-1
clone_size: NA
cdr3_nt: TGTGCCACCAGCAGGGATTCTGAGGGCTACAATGAGCAGTTCTTC
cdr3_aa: CATSRDSEGYNEQFF

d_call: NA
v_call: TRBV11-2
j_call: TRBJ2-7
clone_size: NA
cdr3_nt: TGTGCCAGCAGTCCAGACAGCTACGAGCAGTACTTC
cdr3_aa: CASSPDSYEQYF

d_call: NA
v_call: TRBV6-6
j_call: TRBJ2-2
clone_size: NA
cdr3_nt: TGTGCCAGCACCCAGCGACACACCGGGGAGCTGTTTTTT
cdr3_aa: CASTQRHTGELFF

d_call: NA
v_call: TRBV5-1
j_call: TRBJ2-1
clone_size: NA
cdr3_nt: TGCGCCAGCACCTCTCTCGGAAGCTCCTACAATGAGCAGTTCTTC
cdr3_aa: CASTSLGSSYNEQFF

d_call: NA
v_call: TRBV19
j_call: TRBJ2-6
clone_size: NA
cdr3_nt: TGTGCCAGTAAAGATAGCTCTGGGGCCAACGTCCTGACTTTC
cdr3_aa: CASKDSSGANVLTF

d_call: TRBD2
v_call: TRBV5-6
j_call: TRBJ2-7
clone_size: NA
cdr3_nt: TGTGCCAGCAGCTTGGAGGCTAGCGGCCTCCGAGGATACGAGCAGTACTTC
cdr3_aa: CASSLEASGLRGYEQYF

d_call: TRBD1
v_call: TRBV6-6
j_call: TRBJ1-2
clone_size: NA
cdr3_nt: TGTGCCAGCAGTTACACAGGACAGGGGAATGGCTACACCTTC
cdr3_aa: CASSYTGQGNGYTF

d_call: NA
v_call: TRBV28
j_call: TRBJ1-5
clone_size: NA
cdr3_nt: TGTGCCAGCAGCTTCCCTCGGGGCAAGGCGTGGAGCAATCAGCCCCAGCATTTT
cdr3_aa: CASSFPRGKAWSNQPQHF

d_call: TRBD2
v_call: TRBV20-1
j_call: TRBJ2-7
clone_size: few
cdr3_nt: TGCAGTGCTGCGGGAGCCTACGAGCAGTACTTC
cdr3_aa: CSAAGAYEQYF

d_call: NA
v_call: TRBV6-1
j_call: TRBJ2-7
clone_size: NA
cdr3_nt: TGTGCCAGCAGTGAATTCAGGGAGGTATACGAGCAGTACTTC
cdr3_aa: CASSEFREVYEQYF

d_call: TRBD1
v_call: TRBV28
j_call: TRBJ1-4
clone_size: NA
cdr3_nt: TGTGCCAGCACCATAGGGGGGACAGGGGGTGAAAAACTGTTTTTT
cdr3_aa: CASTIGGTGGEKLFF

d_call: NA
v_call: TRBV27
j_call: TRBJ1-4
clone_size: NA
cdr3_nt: TGTGCCAGCAGTTTTGGACACCCGGCAACTAATGAAAAACTGTTTTTT
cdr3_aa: CASSFGHPATNEKLFF

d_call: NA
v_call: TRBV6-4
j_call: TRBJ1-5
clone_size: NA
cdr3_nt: TGTGCCAGCAGCGCAGAGGGCGGACAGCCCCAGCATTTT
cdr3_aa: CASSAEGGQPQHF

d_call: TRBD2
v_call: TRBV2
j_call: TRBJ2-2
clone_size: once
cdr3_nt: TGTGCCAGCAGTGCTAGCGGCACGAACACCGGGGAGCTGTTTTTT
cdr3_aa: CASSASGTNTGELFF

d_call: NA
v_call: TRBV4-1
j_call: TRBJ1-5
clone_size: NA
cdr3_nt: TGCGCCAGCAGCCACCCCGGCCGACAGAATAGCAATCAGCCCCAGCATTTT
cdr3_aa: CASSHPGRQNSNQPQHF

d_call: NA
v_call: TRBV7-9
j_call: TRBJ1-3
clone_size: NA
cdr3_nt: TGTGCCAGCAGCTTAGAGGCAGTTAAGTCTGGAAACACCATATATTTT
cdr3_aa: CASSLEAVKSGNTIYF

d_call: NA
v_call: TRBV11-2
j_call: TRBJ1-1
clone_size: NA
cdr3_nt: TGTGCCAGCAGCTTAGGGAGGGGAGCTTTCTTT
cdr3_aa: CASSLGRGAFF

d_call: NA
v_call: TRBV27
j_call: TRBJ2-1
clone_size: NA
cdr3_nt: TGTGCCAGCAGTTTGGAGGGCCAATCAAGCTCCTACAATGAGCAGTTCTTC
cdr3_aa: CASSLEGQSSSYNEQFF

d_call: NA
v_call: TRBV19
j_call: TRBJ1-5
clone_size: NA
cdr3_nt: TGTGCCAGTAGTACGCGCAATCAGCCCCAGCATTTT
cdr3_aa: CASSTRNQPQHF

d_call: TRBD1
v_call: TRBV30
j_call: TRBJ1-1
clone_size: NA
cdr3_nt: TGTGCCTGGGCCGCAGACAGGGGGGCTGAAGCTTTCTTT
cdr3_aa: CAWAADRGAEAFF

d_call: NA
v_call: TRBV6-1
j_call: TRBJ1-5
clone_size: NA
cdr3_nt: TGTGCCAGCAGTGGAGGGAATCAGCCCCAGCATTTT
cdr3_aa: CASSGGNQPQHF

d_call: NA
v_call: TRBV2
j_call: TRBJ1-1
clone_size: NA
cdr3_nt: TGTGCCAGCAGAGGAGAAACAGGGCCCAGAAATGAAGCTTTCTTT
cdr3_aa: CASRGETGPRNEAFF

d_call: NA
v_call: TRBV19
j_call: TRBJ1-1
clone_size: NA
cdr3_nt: TGTGCCAGTAGTATTCGACGGGAAGCTTTCTTT
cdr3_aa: CASSIRREAFF

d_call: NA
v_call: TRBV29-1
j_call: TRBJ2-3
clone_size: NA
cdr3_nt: TGCAGCGGGGGGGCCCTCTTCACAGATACGCAGTATTTT
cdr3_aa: CSGGALFTDTQYF

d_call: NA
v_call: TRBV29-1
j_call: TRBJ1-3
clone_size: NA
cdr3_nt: TGCAGCGTTGCCCAGGGTACCTCTGGAAACACCATATATTTT
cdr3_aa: CSVAQGTSGNTIYF

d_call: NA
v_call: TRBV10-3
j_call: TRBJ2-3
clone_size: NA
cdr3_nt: TGTGCCATCAGCAAAGGGACATATGGCACAGATACGCAGTATTTT
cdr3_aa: CAISKGTYGTDTQYF

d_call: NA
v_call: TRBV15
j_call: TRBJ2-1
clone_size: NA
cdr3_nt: TGTGCCACCAGCAGAGTCCGCGCTAGCAACGTGGGGAATGAGCAGTTCTTC
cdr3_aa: CATSRVRASNVGNEQFF

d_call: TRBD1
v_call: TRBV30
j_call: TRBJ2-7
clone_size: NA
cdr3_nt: TGTGCCTGGAGTTCAGGGGGCGAGTCCTACGAGCAGTACTTC
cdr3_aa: CAWSSGGESYEQYF

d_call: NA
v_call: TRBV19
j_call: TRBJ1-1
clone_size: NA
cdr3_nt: TGTGCCAGTAGTCCAAGGACAAACGGGGCCACTGAAGCTTTCTTT
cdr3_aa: CASSPRTNGATEAFF

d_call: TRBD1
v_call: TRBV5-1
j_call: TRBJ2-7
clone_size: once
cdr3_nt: TGCGCCAGCAGCGGCCAGTCAGGGGGTTCCGCCGAGCAGTACTTC
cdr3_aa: CASSGQSGGSAEQYF